This T cell receptor beta chain stems from a study of blood T cell repertoires in COVID-19. Study at large: The origin of the acute and convalescent COVID-19 samples was the United States, Italy and Spain.

The germline V gene has CDR1 SGDLS and CDR2 YYNGEE. V was clipped by 5 bases and J by 0 bases; unmatched bases: 7. This CDR3 spans 17 amino acids. As processed by the authors: Nucleated cell number was recorded as an estimate derived from reference gene primer amplification. The data were produced by immunoSEQ multiplex PCR, yet TCRdb's version contains in-frame clones alone and is incomplete. The V and J calls and clone size were taken over from that table, and D and trimming were inferred from the DNA. The sample holds approximately 70,000 clones, about 80% seen once. The J gene is TRBJ2-6, the V gene TRBV9; TRBD2 agrees at 8 bases. Sequences were obtained from peripheral blood. The clonotype originates from a man in his sixties with active or convalescent COVID-19. CDR3 amino acids: CASSRRGDNSGANVLTF. CDR3 nucleotide sequence: TGTGCCAGCAGTAGGCGGGGGGACAACTCTGGGGCCAACGTCCTGACTTTC.